This T cell receptor (beta chain) was sequenced during a study of blood T cell repertoires in COVID-19. Study background: Donors in the United States, Italy and Spain gave samples during acute or convalescent COVID-19.

J lost 6 bases, V lost 3 bases, and 2 bases had no gene match. Germline V gene sequence: CDR1 SGHTA, CDR2 FQGNSA. This CDR3 is built from 12 residues. In the original processing: Reference gene primer amplification yielded estimated nucleated cell counts. Assay used: immunoSEQ multiplex PCR; TCRdb lists only in-frame clones, some missing. V and J calls and clone size are as listed in that table; D and trimming were resolved from the DNA. The profile shows tens of thousands of clones, roughly nine tenths of them singletons. This clonotype was obtained from a human donor with active COVID-19. The donor label of this sample is uncertain. The V call is TRBV7-2, the J call TRBJ2-7; 7 bases agree with TRBD2. The sequenced material came from peripheral blood. In nucleotides, the CDR3 is TGTGCCAGCAGCTTTGCGGGAGCCGAGCAGTACTTC. It encodes CASSFAGAEQYF. The full variable domain, in which reference TRBV7-2 and TRBJ2-7 provide the parts outside the CDR3, is GAGVSQSPSNKVTEKGKDVELRCDPISGHTALYWYRQSLGQGLEFLIYFQGNSAPDKSGLPSDRFSAERTGGSVSTLTIQRTQQEDSAVYLCASSFAGAEQYFGPGTRLTVT.